The 6 T cell receptor beta chains in this list originate from one sample, sequenced in a study of T cell responses to AZD1222 COVID-19 vaccine. Profiled with immunoSEQ multiplex PCR; TCRdb holds only in-frame clones, not every one. The profile shows 180,000 or so clones, around nine tenths of them singletons. This material consisted of peripheral blood, taken on day 0 of AZD1222 vaccination. Every receptor here comes from an adult in good health.

In this sample, this clone turned up a few times. The V call is TRBV5-6, the J call TRBJ1-2; D remains ambiguous. The CDR3 is 14 residues long. Trimming stripped 2 bases from V and 1 base from J, with 9 bases between. CDR1 SGHDT and CDR2 YYEEEE come from the germline V gene. The CDR3 nucleotides are TGTGCCAGCAGCTTTACTCGGGGTAACTATGGCTACACCTTC. Its translation is CASSFTRGNYGYTF.

This chain connects TRBV10-2 to TRBJ1-3; D uncertain. CDR1 and CDR2 from the germline V gene are WSHSY and SAAADI. The CDR3 length is 12 residues. V dropped 4 bases and J dropped 6 bases, with 7 bases sitting between them. CDR3 sequence reads: CASSGAENTIYF. In DNA, the CDR3 is TGCGCCAGCAGTGGGGCGGAAAACACCATATATTTT.

This chain uses TRBV24-1 with TRBJ1-5; 10 nucleotides line up with TRBD1. This CDR3 is built from 22 residues. V was pared by 4 bases and J by 2 bases, with 22 bases of the junction left unmatched. CDR1 is KGHDR, CDR2 SFDVKD, per germline. CDR3 DNA: TGTGCCACCAGTGAACCTGAAGGCGAGGACAGGGGGGGAGGATTTGGCAATCAGCCCCAGCATTTT. As protein: CATSEPEGEDRGGGFGNQPQHF.

V gene TRBV9 combines with J gene TRBJ2-7, with 8 bases aligning to TRBD1. The junction had 3 bases not matched to a gene; V was cut back by 2 bases and J by 5 bases. The CDR3 has 13 residues. CDR1 is SGDLS and CDR2 is YYNGEE in the germline V gene. The CDR3 loop is CASSVQGADEQYF. Written as DNA, the CDR3 is TGTGCCAGCAGCGTCCAGGGGGCTGACGAGCAGTACTTC.

As for this clone: A much larger clonotype is one base distant, so this may be a read error. The CDR3 sequence is CASSRDMNTEAFF. CDR3 DNA sequence: TGTGCCAGCAGCCGGGACATGAACACTGAAGCTTTCTTT. The chain couples TRBV12-3 or TRBV12-4 to TRBJ1-1; D might be TRBD1 (6 bases). The CDR3 totals 13 residues. Between the trimmed V and J ends, which lost 6 bases and 0 bases, there was a span of 8 bases.

The rearrangement joins TRBV28 to TRBJ2-6; 8 bases map to TRBD1. The CDR3 length is 18 residues. The germline CDR1 and CDR2 sequences are MDHEN and SYDVKM. The junction had 8 bases not matched to a gene; V was cut back by 3 bases and J by 1 base. CDR3 nucleotides: TGTGCCAGCAGTTTCCCCGGACAGGGTGCATCTGGGGCCAACGTCCTGACTTTC. The encoded protein is CASSFPGQGASGANVLTF.